What follows describes a single T cell receptor (beta chain). Assay: immunoSEQ multiplex PCR; the TCRdb copy retains only in-frame clones and omits some. Among approximately 2.5 million clones listed, roughly 93% were seen once. This specimen belongs to a study of shared clonotypes between healthy human individuals. The sample comprised naive CD4+ T cells from PBMCs. Documented subset: CD45RA+ positively selected. The TCR comes from a man aged 18-30 years in good health. Some clones in this sample may be carry-over from other donors' samples.

The CDR3 DNA reads as TGTGCCAGCTCACCATACGGGGCGGAGGGCTACACCTTC. Its protein product is CASSPYGAEGYTF. The V gene is TRBV18, the J gene TRBJ1-2; maybe TRBD1 (5 bases). The germline CDR1 and CDR2 sequences are KGHSH and LQKENI. This CDR3 has 13 residues. Trimming took off 2 bases at V and 8 bases at J, with 12 bases between the two ends.